The 10 T cell receptor beta chains given below trace back to one sample, sequenced in a study of T cell changes during pregnancy in multiple sclerosis. Produced via immunoSEQ multiplex PCR; TCRdb's table is partial and in-frame only. The profile shows roughly 64,000 clones, around 90% of them singletons. This sample comprised peripheral blood, obtained in the second trimester of pregnancy. The receptors were gathered from a female donor with multiple sclerosis, enrolled in a pregnancy study.

The gene calls are TRBV2 and TRBJ2-7; TRBD2 agrees at 9 bases. The V gene end was trimmed by 6 bases and the J gene end by 2 bases; junction bases not matched to a gene: 5. The germline CDR1 and CDR2 sequences are SNHLY and FYNNEI. This CDR3 has 14 amino acids. The CDR3 DNA reads TGTGCCAGCAGGGTACTAGCGGGCCCCTACGAGCAGTACTTC. Its protein product is CASRVLAGPYEQYF. The variable domain in full, with the rest retrieved from reference TRBV2 and TRBJ2-7, is EPEVTQTPSHQVTQMGQEVILRCVPISNHLYFYWYRQILGQKVEFLVSFYNNEISEKSEIFDDQFSVERPDGSNFTLKIRSTKLEDSAMYFCASRVLAGPYEQYFGPGTRLTVT.

The chain has TRBV7-9 and TRBJ1-1; perhaps TRBD1 as D (5 bases). CDR1 SEHNR and CDR2 FQNEAQ come from the germline V gene (reference sequence). V was clipped by 0 bases and J by 1 base, with 12 bases between them. The CDR3 length is 16 residues. The CDR3 here is CASSLALRAGNTEAFF. The CDR3 nucleotides read TGTGCCAGCAGCTTAGCGCTCAGGGCTGGGAACACTGAAGCTTTCTTT.

This chain links TRBV11-2 with TRBJ1-1, with TRBD1 matching over 10 bases. With 3 bases clipped from V and 4 bases from J, the junction kept 2 bases outside the gene matches. Germline loops: CDR1 SGHAT, CDR2 FQNNGV. The CDR3 length is 14 residues. CDR3 loop: CASSFRDRGTEAFF. In nucleotides, the CDR3 is TGTGCCAGCAGCTTCCGGGACAGGGGCACTGAAGCTTTCTTT. Full variable domain (rest looked up from reference TRBV11-2 and TRBJ1-1): EAGVAQSPRYKIIEKRQSVAFWCNPISGHATLYWYQQILGQGPKLLIQFQNNGVVDDSQLPKDRFSAERLKGVDSTLKIQPAKLEDSAVYLCASSFRDRGTEAFFGQGTRLTVV.

This sequence joins TRBV27 and TRBJ2-3; the match to TRBD2 covers 12 bases. The J segment lost 5 bases and the V segment lost 3 bases, leaving 12 bases of the junction unmatched. Germline CDR1 is MNHEY and CDR2 is SMNVEV (reference sequence). CDR3 size: 18 residues. CDR3 sequence reads: CASSFQLAGGPGGDTQYF. The CDR3 DNA reads TGTGCCAGCAGTTTCCAGCTAGCGGGAGGGCCTGGTGGAGATACGCAGTATTTT.

This clone is a singleton in its sample. This chain links TRBV5-1 with TRBJ2-5, with a possible D match to TRBD2 (5 bases). Trimming pared 0 bases from V and 5 bases from J, leaving 11 bases between. The germline gives CDR1 SGHRS, CDR2 YFSETQ. The CDR3 length is 14 residues. CDR3 loop: CASSLVEGRETQYF. The CDR3 nucleotides read TGCGCCAGCAGCTTGGTTGAGGGCAGGGAGACCCAGTACTTC.

The chain links TRBV27 to TRBJ1-2; TRBD1 agrees at 9 bases. The germline V gene has CDR1 MNHEY and CDR2 SMNVEV (reference sequence). J lost 4 bases, V lost 2 bases, and 14 bases had no gene match. The CDR3 covers 18 residues. The CDR3, as DNA: TGTGCCAGCAGTTTAAAGACAGGGGGGTCGACCAGGACCTATGGCTACACCTTC. Its translation is CASSLKTGGSTRTYGYTF.

The chain couples TRBV18 to TRBJ2-1; D gene ambiguous. Trimming left V 3 bases short and J 0 bases short, with 9 bases between. Germline V gene data show CDR1 as KGHSH and CDR2 as LQKENI. The CDR3 sequence is 15 residues long. The CDR3 loop reads CASSPGSNSYNEQFF. The CDR3, as DNA: TGTGCCAGCTCACCCGGTTCCAACTCCTACAATGAGCAGTTCTTC.

The CDR3 here is CASGLSTGGASNEKLFF. The DNA for the CDR3 is TGTGCTAGTGGTTTGTCCACAGGGGGCGCGTCTAATGAAAAACTGTTTTTT. The chain joins TRBV12-5 to TRBJ1-4, with 9 bases aligning to TRBD1. The CDR3 contains 17 residues. The V gene end was trimmed by 2 bases and the J gene end by 3 bases; junction bases not matched to a gene: 7. Germline loops: CDR1 LGHNT, CDR2 FRNRAP.

The chain combines TRBV11-2 with TRBJ2-5; no reliable D call. V shed 6 bases and J shed 5 bases, with 10 bases lying between them. Germline V lookup: CDR1 SGHAT, CDR2 FQNNGV. The CDR3 has 12 amino acids. CDR3 sequence: CASSDKPETQYF. The DNA for the CDR3 is TGTGCCAGCAGTGACAAGCCGGAGACCCAGTACTTC.

This clone was seen a single time. This chain uses TRBV27 with TRBJ2-3; 8 nucleotides agree with TRBD2. Per germline, CDR1 MNHEY and CDR2 SMNVEV (reference sequence). Trimming took 5 bases from V and 1 from J; bases not matched to a gene: 11. The CDR3 runs to 17 residues. The CDR3 spells CASSPLGLAGRTDTQYF. CDR3 in DNA: TGTGCCAGCAGTCCCCTGGGGTTAGCGGGACGCACAGATACGCAGTATTTT.